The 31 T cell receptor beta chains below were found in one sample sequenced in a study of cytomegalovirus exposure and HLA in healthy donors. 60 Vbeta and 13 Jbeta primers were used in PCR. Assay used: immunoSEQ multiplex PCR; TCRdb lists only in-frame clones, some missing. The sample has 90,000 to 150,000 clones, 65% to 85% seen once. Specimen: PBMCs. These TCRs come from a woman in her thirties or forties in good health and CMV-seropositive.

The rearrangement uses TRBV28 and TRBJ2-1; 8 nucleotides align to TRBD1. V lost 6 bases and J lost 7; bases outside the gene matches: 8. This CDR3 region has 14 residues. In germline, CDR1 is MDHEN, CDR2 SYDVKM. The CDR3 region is CASRIDRGLNEQFF. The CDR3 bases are TGTGCCAGCAGAATCGACAGGGGACTTAATGAGCAGTTCTTC. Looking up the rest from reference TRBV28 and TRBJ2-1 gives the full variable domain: DVKVTQSSRYLVKRTGEKVFLECVQDMDHENMFWYRQDPGLGLRLIYFSYDVKMKEKGDIPEGYSVSREKKERFSLILESASTNQTSMYLCASRIDRGLNEQFFGPGTRLTVL.

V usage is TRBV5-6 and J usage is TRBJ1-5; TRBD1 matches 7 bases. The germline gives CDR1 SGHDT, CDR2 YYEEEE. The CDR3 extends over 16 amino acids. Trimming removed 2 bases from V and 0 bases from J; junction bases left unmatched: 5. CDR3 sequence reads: CASSLDRAGSNQPQHF. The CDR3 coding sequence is TGTGCCAGCAGCTTAGACAGGGCTGGTAGCAATCAGCCCCAGCATTTT.

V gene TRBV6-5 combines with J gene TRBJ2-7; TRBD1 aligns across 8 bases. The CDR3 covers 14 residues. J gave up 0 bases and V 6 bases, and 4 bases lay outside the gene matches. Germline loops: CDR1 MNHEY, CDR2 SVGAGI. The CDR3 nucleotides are TGTGCCAGCAGGGGACAGGACAGCTCCTACGAGCAGTACTTC. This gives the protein CASRGQDSSYEQYF.

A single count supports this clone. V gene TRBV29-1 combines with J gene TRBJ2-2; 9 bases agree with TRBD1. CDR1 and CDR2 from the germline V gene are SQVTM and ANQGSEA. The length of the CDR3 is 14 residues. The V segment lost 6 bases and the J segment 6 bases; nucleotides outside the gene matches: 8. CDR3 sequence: CSVLTGGSPGELFF. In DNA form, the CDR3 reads TGCAGCGTGTTGACAGGGGGTTCACCCGGGGAGCTGTTTTTT.

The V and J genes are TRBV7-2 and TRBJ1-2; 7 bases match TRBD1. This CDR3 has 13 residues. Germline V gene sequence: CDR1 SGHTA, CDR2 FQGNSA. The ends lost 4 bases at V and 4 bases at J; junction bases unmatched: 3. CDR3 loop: CASSSGQFYGYTF. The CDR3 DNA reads TGTGCCAGCAGCTCGGGACAGTTCTATGGCTACACCTTC.

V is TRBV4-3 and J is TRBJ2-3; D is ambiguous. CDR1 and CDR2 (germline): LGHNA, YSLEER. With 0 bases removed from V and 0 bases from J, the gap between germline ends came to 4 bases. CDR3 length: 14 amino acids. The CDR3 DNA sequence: TGCGCCAGCAGCCAAGATCAAAGCACAGATACGCAGTATTTT. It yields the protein CASSQDQSTDTQYF.

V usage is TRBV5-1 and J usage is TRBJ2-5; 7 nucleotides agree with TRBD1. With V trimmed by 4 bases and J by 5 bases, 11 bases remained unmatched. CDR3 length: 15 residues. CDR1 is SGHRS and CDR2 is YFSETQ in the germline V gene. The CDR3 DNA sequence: TGCGCCAGCAGCCTACAGGGGTCGCCTTGGGAGACCCAGTACTTC. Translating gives CASSLQGSPWETQYF.

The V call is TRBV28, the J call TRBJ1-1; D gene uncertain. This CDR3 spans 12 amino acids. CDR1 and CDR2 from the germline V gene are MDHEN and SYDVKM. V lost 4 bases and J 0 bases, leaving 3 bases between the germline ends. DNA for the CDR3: TGTGCCAGCAGTTCAATGAACACTGAAGCTTTCTTT. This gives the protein CASSSMNTEAFF.

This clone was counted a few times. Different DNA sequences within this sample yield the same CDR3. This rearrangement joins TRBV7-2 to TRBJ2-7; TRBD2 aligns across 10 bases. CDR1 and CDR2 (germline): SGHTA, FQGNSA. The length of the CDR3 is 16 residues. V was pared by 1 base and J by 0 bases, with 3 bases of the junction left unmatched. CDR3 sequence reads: CASSLVGLADSYEQYF. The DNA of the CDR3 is TGTGCCAGCAGCTTAGTTGGACTAGCGGACTCCTACGAGCAGTACTTC.

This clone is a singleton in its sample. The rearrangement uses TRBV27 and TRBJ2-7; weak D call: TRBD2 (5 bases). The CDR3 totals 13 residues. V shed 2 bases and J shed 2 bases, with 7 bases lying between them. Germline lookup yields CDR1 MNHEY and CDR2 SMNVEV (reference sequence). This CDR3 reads CASSLREAYEQYF. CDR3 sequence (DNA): TGTGCCAGCAGTTTACGGGAAGCCTACGAGCAGTACTTC.

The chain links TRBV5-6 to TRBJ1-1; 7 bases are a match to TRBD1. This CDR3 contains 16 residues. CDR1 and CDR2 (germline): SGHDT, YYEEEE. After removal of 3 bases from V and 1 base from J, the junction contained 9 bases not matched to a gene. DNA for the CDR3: TGTGCCAGCAGCTCCTTAGACAGGGATGAGAACACTGAAGCTTTCTTT. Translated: CASSSLDRDENTEAFF.

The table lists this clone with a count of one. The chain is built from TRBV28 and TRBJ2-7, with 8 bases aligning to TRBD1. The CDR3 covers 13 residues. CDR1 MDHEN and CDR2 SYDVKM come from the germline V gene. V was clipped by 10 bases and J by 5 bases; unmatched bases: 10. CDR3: CATGTGDGDEQYF. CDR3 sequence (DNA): TGTGCCACCGGGACAGGAGATGGCGACGAGCAGTACTTC. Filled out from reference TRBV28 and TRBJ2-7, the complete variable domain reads DVKVTQSSRYLVKRTGEKVFLECVQDMDHENMFWYRQDPGLGLRLIYFSYDVKMKEKGDIPEGYSVSREKKERFSLILESASTNQTSMYLCATGTGDGDEQYFGPGTRLTVT.

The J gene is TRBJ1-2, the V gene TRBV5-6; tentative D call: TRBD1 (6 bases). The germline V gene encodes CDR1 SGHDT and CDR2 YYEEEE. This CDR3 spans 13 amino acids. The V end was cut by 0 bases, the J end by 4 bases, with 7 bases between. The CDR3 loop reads CASSLDRVYGYTF. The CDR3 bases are TGTGCCAGCAGCTTGGACAGGGTCTATGGCTACACCTTC.

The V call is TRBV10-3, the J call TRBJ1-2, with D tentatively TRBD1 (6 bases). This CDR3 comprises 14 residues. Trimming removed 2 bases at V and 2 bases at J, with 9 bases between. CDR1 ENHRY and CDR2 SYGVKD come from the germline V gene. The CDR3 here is CAISEPGVNYGYTF. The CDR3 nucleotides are TGTGCCATCAGTGAGCCAGGGGTGAACTATGGCTACACCTTC.

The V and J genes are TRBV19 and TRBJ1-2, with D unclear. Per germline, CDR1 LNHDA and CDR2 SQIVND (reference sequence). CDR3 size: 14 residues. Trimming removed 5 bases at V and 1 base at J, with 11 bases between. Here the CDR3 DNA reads TGTGCCAGTAGTGCGGGCCTCTTTAACTATGGCTACACCTTC. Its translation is CASSAGLFNYGYTF.

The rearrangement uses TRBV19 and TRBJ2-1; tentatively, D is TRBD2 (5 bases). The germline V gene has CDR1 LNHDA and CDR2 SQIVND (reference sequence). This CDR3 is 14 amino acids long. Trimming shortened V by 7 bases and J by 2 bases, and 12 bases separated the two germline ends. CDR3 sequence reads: CASNPSGAYNEQFF. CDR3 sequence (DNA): TGTGCCAGTAACCCAAGCGGAGCCTACAATGAGCAGTTCTTC.

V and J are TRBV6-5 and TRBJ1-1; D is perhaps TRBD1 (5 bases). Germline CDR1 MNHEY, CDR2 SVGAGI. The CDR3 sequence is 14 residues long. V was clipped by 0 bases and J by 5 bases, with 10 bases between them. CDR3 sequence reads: CASSYSSGGTEAFF. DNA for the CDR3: TGTGCCAGCAGTTACTCTTCCGGGGGGACTGAAGCTTTCTTT.

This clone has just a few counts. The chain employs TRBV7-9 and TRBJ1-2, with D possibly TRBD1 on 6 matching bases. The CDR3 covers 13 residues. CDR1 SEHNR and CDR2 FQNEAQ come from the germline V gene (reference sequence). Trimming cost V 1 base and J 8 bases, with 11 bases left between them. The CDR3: CASSLVGGYGYTF. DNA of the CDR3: TGTGCCAGCAGCTTAGTAGGGGGTTACGGCTACACCTTC.

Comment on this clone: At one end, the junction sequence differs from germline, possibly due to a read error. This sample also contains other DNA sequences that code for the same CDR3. CDR3: CASSQDRGGYEQYF. In DNA, the CDR3 is TGCGCCAGCAGCCAAGATCGGGGGGGCTACGAGCAATACTTC. V usage is TRBV4-3 and J usage is TRBJ2-7; TRBD2 agrees at 8 bases. Germline values: CDR1 LGHNA, CDR2 YSLEER. This CDR3 has 14 amino acids.

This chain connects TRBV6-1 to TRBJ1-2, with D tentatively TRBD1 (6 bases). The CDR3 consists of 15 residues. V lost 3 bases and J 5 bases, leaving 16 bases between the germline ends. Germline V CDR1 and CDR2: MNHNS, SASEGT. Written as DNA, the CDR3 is TGTGCCAGCAGTGACCAGGGAGGGGGATCGTATGGCTACACCTTC. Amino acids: CASSDQGGGSYGYTF.

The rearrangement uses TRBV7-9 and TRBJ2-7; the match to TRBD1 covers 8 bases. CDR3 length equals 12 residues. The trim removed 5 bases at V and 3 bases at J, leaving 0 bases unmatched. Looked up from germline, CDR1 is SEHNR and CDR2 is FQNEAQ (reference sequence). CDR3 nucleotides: TGTGCCAGCAGCGGACAGGGCTACGAGCAGTACTTC. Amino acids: CASSGQGYEQYF.

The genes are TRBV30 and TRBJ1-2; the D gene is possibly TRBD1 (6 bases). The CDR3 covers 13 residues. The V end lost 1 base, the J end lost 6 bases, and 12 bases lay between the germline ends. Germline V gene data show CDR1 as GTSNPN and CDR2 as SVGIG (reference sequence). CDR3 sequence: CAWSAGQSDGYTF. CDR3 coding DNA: TGTGCCTGGAGTGCCGGACAGTCTGATGGCTACACCTTC.

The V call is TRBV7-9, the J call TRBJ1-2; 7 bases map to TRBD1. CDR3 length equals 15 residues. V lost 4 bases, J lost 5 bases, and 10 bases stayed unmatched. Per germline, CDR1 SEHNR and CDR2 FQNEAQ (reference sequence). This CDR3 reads CASSYSGDSGYGYTF. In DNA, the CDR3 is TGTGCCAGCAGCTATTCCGGGGACAGCGGATATGGCTACACCTTC.

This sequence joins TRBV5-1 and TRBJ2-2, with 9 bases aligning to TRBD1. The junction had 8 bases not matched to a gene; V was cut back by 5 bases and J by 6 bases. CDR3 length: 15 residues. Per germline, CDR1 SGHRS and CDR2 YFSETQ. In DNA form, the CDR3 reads TGCGCCAGCAGATCCGGGACAGGGATATCCGGGGAGCTGTTTTTT. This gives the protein CASRSGTGISGELFF. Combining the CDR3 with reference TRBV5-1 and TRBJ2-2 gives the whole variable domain KAGVTQTPRYLIKTRGQQVTLSCSPISGHRSVSWYQQTPGQGLQFLFEYFSETQRNKGNFPGRFSGRQFSNSRSEMNVSTLELGDSALYLCASRSGTGISGELFFGEGSRLTVL.

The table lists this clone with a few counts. CDR3 protein: CASTGRLAGSNEQFF. The DNA for the CDR3 is TGTGCCAGCACCGGGCGACTAGCGGGAAGCAATGAGCAGTTCTTC. The V gene is TRBV6-1, the J gene TRBJ2-1, with 11 positions matching TRBD2. The CDR3 extends over 15 amino acids. CDR1 and CDR2 (germline): MNHNS, SASEGT. J was trimmed by 6 bases and V by 7 bases; bases with no gene match: 8.

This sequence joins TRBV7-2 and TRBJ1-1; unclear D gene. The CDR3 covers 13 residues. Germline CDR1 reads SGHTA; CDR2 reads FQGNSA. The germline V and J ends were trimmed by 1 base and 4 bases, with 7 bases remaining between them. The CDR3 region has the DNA TGTGCCAGCAGCTTAGACGTAGCCACTGAAGCTTTCTTT. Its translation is CASSLDVATEAFF.

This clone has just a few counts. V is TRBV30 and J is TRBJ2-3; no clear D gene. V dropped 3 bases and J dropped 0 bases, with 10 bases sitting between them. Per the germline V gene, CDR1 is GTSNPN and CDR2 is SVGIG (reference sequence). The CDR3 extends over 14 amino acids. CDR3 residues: CAWRTGASTDTQYF. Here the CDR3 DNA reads TGTGCCTGGAGAACGGGTGCTAGCACAGATACGCAGTATTTT.

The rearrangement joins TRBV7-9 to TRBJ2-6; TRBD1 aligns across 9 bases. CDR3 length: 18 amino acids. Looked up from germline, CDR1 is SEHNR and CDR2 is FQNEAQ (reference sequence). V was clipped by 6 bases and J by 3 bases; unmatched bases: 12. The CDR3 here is CASRPQGAIRGGANVLTF. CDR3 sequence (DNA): TGTGCCAGCAGGCCACAGGGGGCGATCCGGGGTGGGGCCAACGTCCTGACTTTC.

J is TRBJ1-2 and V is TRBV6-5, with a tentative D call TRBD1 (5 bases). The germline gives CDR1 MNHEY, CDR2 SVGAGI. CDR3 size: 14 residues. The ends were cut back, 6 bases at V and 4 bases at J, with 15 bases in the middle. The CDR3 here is CASRPIGDTYGYTF. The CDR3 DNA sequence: TGTGCCAGCAGGCCGATAGGGGATACCTATGGCTACACCTTC.

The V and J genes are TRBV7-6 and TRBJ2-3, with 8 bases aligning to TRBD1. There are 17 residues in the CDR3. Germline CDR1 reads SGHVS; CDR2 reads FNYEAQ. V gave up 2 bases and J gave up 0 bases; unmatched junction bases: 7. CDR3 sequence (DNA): TGTGCCAGCAGCTTACTCCGACAGGGGCAAAGCACAGATACGCAGTATTTT. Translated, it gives CASSLLRQGQSTDTQYF.

CDR3 sequence reads: CASSLRGSNQPQHF. For the CDR3, the DNA is TGTGCCAGCAGCTTACGCGGTAGCAATCAGCCCCAGCATTTT. The chain couples TRBV5-4 to TRBJ1-5; no definite D call. Germline V gene sequence: CDR1 SGHNT, CDR2 YYREEE (reference sequence). CDR3 length equals 14 residues. Trimming took off 2 bases at V and 0 bases at J, with 6 bases between the two ends.